Listed below are T cell receptor beta chains from one sample, sequenced in a study of blood T cell repertoires in COVID-19. The data were produced by immunoSEQ multiplex PCR, yet TCRdb's version contains in-frame clones alone and is incomplete. The sample contains around 150,000 clones, 85% of which appear only once. The sample taken for sequencing was peripheral blood. The receptors were gathered from a human donor with acute or convalescent COVID-19. The donor label of this sample is uncertain. Both conserved end residues are part of each CDR3. D genes are given only for firm matches. Not every row has a clone size; where given, it reads once, few, many or a size class.

len: 15
d_gene: .
v_gene: TRBV7-3
j_gene: TRBJ2-3
abundance: .
CDR3aa: CASSPLASGTDTQYF
CDR3nt: TGTGCCAGCAGCCCCCTGGCTAGTGGCACAGATACGCAGTATTTT

len: 15
d_gene: TRBD1
v_gene: TRBV5-1
j_gene: TRBJ1-5
abundance: .
CDR3aa: CASSPGQGRYQPQHF
CDR3nt: TGCGCCAGCAGCCCCGGACAGGGAAGGTATCAGCCCCAGCATTTT

len: 16
d_gene: TRBD1
v_gene: TRBV15
j_gene: TRBJ1-4
abundance: .
CDR3aa: CATSKGQGSSDEKLFF
CDR3nt: TGTGCCACCAGCAAAGGACAGGGCTCATCGGATGAAAAACTGTTTTTT

len: 15
d_gene: TRBD1
v_gene: TRBV9
j_gene: TRBJ1-2
abundance: .
CDR3aa: CASSAWDRTNYGYTF
CDR3nt: TGTGCCAGCAGCGCTTGGGACAGGACTAACTATGGCTACACCTTC

len: 15
d_gene: .
v_gene: TRBV2
j_gene: TRBJ2-4
abundance: .
CDR3aa: CASSAGGLAKNIQYF
CDR3nt: TGTGCCAGCAGTGCCGGGGGGCTAGCCAAAAACATTCAGTACTTC

len: 14
d_gene: TRBD1
v_gene: TRBV11-2
j_gene: TRBJ1-1
abundance: once
CDR3aa: CASSLGQSSTEAFF
CDR3nt: TGTGCCAGCAGCTTGGGACAGTCATCCACTGAAGCTTTCTTT

len: 13
d_gene: .
v_gene: TRBV18
j_gene: TRBJ2-1
abundance: .
CDR3aa: CASSPGQSNEQFF
CDR3nt: TGTGCCAGCTCACCAGGACAGTCCAATGAGCAGTTCTTC

len: 12
d_gene: .
v_gene: TRBV14
j_gene: TRBJ1-1
abundance: .
CDR3aa: CASSPGGFGAFF
CDR3nt: TGTGCCAGCAGCCCGGGGGGGTTCGGAGCTTTCTTT

len: 15
d_gene: TRBD1
v_gene: TRBV19
j_gene: TRBJ1-2
abundance: .
CDR3aa: CASSTDRGANYGYTF
CDR3nt: TGTGCCAGTAGTACCGACAGGGGCGCTAACTATGGCTACACCTTC

len: 16
d_gene: TRBD1
v_gene: TRBV18
j_gene: TRBJ2-1
abundance: .
CDR3aa: CASSPPRGGAYNEQFF
CDR3nt: TGTGCCAGCTCACCCCCCCGAGGGGGCGCCTACAATGAGCAGTTCTTC

len: 11
d_gene: .
v_gene: TRBV29-1
j_gene: TRBJ1-2
abundance: once
CDR3aa: CSVDRDYGYTF
CDR3nt: TGCAGCGTTGACAGGGATTATGGCTACACCTTC

len: 21
d_gene: .
v_gene: TRBV6-1
j_gene: TRBJ1-6
abundance: once
CDR3aa: CASSEVGGGVARIYYNSPLHF
CDR3nt: TGTGCCAGCAGTGAAGTCGGGGGGGGCGTAGCTCGAATTTACTATAATTCACCCCTCCACTTT

len: 16
d_gene: TRBD1
v_gene: TRBV10-1
j_gene: TRBJ2-1
abundance: .
CDR3aa: CASSEITGGTYNEQFF
CDR3nt: TGCGCCAGCAGTGAAATAACAGGGGGCACCTACAATGAGCAGTTCTTC

len: 14
d_gene: .
v_gene: TRBV4-1
j_gene: TRBJ1-1
abundance: .
CDR3aa: CASSQGVTRTEAFF
CDR3nt: TGCGCCAGCAGCCAGGGAGTTACTCGGACTGAAGCTTTCTTT

len: 14
d_gene: .
v_gene: TRBV27
j_gene: TRBJ1-3
abundance: .
CDR3aa: CASRYQGPGNTIYF
CDR3nt: TGTGCCAGCAGATACCAGGGCCCTGGAAACACCATATATTTT

len: 11
d_gene: .
v_gene: TRBV20-1
j_gene: TRBJ1-1
abundance: .
CDR3aa: CSASRNTEAFF
CDR3nt: TGCAGTGCGAGCCGGAACACTGAAGCTTTCTTT

len: 16
d_gene: .
v_gene: TRBV11-3
j_gene: TRBJ1-2
abundance: .
CDR3aa: CASSLDSLSLNYGYTF
CDR3nt: TGTGCCAGCAGCTTAGACTCTCTCTCTCTAAACTATGGCTACACCTTC

len: 15
d_gene: TRBD1
v_gene: TRBV11-3
j_gene: TRBJ2-7
abundance: .
CDR3aa: CASSLPTGLNYEQYF
CDR3nt: TGTGCCAGCAGCCTCCCGACAGGGCTTAACTACGAGCAGTACTTC

len: 15
d_gene: .
v_gene: TRBV24-1
j_gene: TRBJ2-3
abundance: .
CDR3aa: CATSDSAGWGDTQYF
CDR3nt: TGTGCCACCAGTGATTCAGCAGGGTGGGGAGATACGCAGTATTTT

len: 12
d_gene: .
v_gene: TRBV6-6
j_gene: TRBJ1-6
abundance: .
CDR3aa: CASSYRNSPLHF
CDR3nt: TGTGCCAGCAGTTACCGGAATTCACCCCTCCACTTT

len: 17
d_gene: TRBD1
v_gene: TRBV10-2
j_gene: TRBJ1-1
abundance: .
CDR3aa: CASSERTGGLKNTEAFF
CDR3nt: TGCGCCAGCAGTGAGAGGACAGGGGGCTTGAAGAACACTGAAGCTTTCTTT

len: 15
d_gene: .
v_gene: TRBV7-9
j_gene: TRBJ2-3
abundance: .
CDR3aa: CASSSTGISTDTQYF
CDR3nt: TGTGCCAGCAGCTCGACAGGTATTAGCACAGATACGCAGTATTTT

len: 15
d_gene: .
v_gene: TRBV15
j_gene: TRBJ1-2
abundance: .
CDR3aa: CATSRTQVLQDGYTF
CDR3nt: TGTGCCACCAGCAGAACACAGGTGCTTCAGGATGGCTACACCTTC

len: 16
d_gene: TRBD2
v_gene: TRBV20-1
j_gene: TRBJ2-1
abundance: .
CDR3aa: CSASPPPGLAPDEQFF
CDR3nt: TGCAGTGCTAGTCCTCCTCCGGGACTAGCTCCCGATGAGCAGTTCTTC

len: 13
d_gene: .
v_gene: TRBV12-3/TRBV12-4
j_gene: TRBJ1-1
abundance: .
CDR3aa: CASSDWANTEAFF
CDR3nt: TGTGCCAGCAGTGATTGGGCTAACACTGAAGCTTTCTTT

len: 14
d_gene: TRBD1
v_gene: TRBV7-2
j_gene: TRBJ2-7
abundance: .
CDR3aa: CASSPGTGGYEQYF
CDR3nt: TGTGCCAGCAGTCCCGGGACAGGCGGGTACGAGCAGTACTTC

len: 17
d_gene: TRBD1
v_gene: TRBV5-1
j_gene: TRBJ2-2
abundance: .
CDR3aa: CASSYRPGQGATGELFF
CDR3nt: TGCGCCAGCAGCTATCGTCCGGGACAGGGGGCCACCGGGGAGCTGTTTTTT

len: 15
d_gene: .
v_gene: TRBV4-1
j_gene: TRBJ1-1
abundance: .
CDR3aa: CASSQEGRVNTEAFF
CDR3nt: TGCGCCAGCAGCCAAGAGGGGAGAGTGAACACTGAAGCTTTCTTT

len: 14
d_gene: .
v_gene: TRBV7-2
j_gene: TRBJ2-3
abundance: few
CDR3aa: CASSLAGLTDTQYF
CDR3nt: TGTGCCAGCAGCTTAGCGGGGCTCACAGATACGCAGTATTTT

len: 15
d_gene: .
v_gene: TRBV7-7
j_gene: TRBJ1-5
abundance: once
CDR3aa: CASSRSGRGNQPQHF
CDR3nt: TGTGCCAGCAGCCGGAGCGGGCGAGGCAATCAGCCCCAGCATTTT

len: 16
d_gene: .
v_gene: TRBV5-1
j_gene: TRBJ2-5
abundance: .
CDR3aa: CASSLYSGGSQETQYF
CDR3nt: TGCGCCAGCAGCTTGTATTCAGGGGGGTCTCAAGAGACCCAGTACTTC

len: 15
d_gene: TRBD2
v_gene: TRBV13
j_gene: TRBJ2-1
abundance: .
CDR3aa: CASSHTSGGYNEQFF
CDR3nt: TGTGCCAGCAGCCATACTAGCGGGGGATACAATGAGCAGTTCTTC

len: 13
d_gene: TRBD1
v_gene: TRBV11-3
j_gene: TRBJ1-2
abundance: few
CDR3aa: CASSLGTGYGYTF
CDR3nt: TGTGCCAGCAGCCTCGGGACAGGATATGGCTACACCTTC

len: 13
d_gene: TRBD1
v_gene: TRBV29-1
j_gene: TRBJ1-2
abundance: .
CDR3aa: CSVEDRGDYGYTF
CDR3nt: TGCAGCGTTGAGGACAGGGGTGACTATGGCTACACCTTC

len: 16
d_gene: .
v_gene: TRBV7-2
j_gene: TRBJ1-2
abundance: .
CDR3aa: CASRPNGGAPNYGYTF
CDR3nt: TGTGCCAGCAGGCCTAATGGGGGGGCGCCTAACTATGGCTACACCTTC

len: 12
d_gene: .
v_gene: TRBV5-6
j_gene: TRBJ2-7
abundance: .
CDR3aa: CASSSGYREQYF
CDR3nt: TGTGCCAGCAGCTCAGGGTACAGAGAGCAGTACTTC

len: 18
d_gene: TRBD1
v_gene: TRBV7-2
j_gene: TRBJ2-6
abundance: once
CDR3aa: CASSFRAGGPSGANVLTF
CDR3nt: TGTGCCAGCAGCTTCCGGGCAGGGGGCCCCTCTGGGGCCAACGTCCTGACTTTC

len: 14
d_gene: .
v_gene: TRBV18
j_gene: TRBJ1-5
abundance: .
CDR3aa: CASSPPTANQPQHF
CDR3nt: TGTGCCAGCTCACCACCTACTGCCAATCAGCCCCAGCATTTT

len: 14
d_gene: TRBD2
v_gene: TRBV7-2
j_gene: TRBJ2-1
abundance: .
CDR3aa: CASSNHAGGNEQFF
CDR3nt: TGTGCCAGCAGCAATCATGCGGGGGGGAATGAGCAGTTCTTC

len: 19
d_gene: TRBD1
v_gene: TRBV4-1
j_gene: TRBJ1-6
abundance: once
CDR3aa: CASSQDRTGFSSYNSPLHF
CDR3nt: TGCGCCAGCAGCCAAGATCGGACAGGTTTCAGCTCCTATAATTCACCCCTCCACTTT